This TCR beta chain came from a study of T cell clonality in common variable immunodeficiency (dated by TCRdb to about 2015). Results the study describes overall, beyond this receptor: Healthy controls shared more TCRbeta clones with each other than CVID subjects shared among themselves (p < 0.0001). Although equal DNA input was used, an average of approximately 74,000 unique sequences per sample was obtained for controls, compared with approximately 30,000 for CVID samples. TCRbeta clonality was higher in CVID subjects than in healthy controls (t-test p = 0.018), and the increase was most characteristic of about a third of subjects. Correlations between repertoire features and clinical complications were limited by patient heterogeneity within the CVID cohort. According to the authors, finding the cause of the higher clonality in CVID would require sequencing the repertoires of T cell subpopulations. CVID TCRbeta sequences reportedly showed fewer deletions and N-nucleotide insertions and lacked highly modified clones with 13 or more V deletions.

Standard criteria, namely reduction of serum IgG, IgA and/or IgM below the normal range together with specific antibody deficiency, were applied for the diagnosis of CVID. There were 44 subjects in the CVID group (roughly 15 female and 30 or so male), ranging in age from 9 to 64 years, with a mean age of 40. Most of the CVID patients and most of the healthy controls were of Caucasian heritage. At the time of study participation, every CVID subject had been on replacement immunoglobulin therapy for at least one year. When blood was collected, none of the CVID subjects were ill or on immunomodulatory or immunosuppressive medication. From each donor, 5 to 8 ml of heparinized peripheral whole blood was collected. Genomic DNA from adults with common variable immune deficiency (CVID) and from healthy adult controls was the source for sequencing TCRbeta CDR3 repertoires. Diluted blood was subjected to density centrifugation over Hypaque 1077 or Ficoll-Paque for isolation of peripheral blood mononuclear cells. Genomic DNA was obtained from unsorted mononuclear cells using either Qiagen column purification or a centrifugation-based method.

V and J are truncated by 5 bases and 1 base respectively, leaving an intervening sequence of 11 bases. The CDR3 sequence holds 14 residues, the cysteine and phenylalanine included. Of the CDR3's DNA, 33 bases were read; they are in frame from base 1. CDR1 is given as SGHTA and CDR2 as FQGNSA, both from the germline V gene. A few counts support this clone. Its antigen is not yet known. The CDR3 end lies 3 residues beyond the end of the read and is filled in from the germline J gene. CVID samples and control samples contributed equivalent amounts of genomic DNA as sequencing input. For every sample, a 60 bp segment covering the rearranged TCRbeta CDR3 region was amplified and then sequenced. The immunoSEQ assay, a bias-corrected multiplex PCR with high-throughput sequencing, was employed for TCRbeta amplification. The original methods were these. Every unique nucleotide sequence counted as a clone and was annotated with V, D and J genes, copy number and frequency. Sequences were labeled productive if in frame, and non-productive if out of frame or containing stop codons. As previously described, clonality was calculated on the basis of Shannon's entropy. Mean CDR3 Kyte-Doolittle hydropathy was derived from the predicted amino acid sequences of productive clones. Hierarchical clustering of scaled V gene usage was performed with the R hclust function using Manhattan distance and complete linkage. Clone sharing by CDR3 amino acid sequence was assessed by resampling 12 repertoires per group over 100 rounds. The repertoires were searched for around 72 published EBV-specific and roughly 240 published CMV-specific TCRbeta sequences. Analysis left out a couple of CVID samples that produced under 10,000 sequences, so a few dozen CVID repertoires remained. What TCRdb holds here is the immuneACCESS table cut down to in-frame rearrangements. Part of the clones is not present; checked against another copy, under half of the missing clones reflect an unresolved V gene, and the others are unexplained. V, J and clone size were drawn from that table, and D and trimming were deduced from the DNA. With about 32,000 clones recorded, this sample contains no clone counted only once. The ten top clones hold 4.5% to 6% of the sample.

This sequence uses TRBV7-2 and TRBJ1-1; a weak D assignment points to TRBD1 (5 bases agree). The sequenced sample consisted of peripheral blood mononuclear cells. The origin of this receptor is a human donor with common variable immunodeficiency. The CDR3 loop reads CASSTGGSNTEAFF. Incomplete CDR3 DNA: TGTGCCAGCAGCACCGGGGGTTCGAACACTGAA.